This TCR beta chain was captured in a study of sequential checkpoint blockade in melanoma. Sequenced by immunoSEQ multiplex PCR; TCRdb stores in-frame clones only, minus some. Here the sample spans 30,000 to 40,000 clones, almost 85% being singletons. Treatment denoted: randomized to nivolumab then ipilimumab (arm A) or the reverse (arm B). The junction had 0 bases not matched to a gene; V was cut back by 0 bases and J by 5 bases. From germline, CDR1 is SGHNT and CDR2 YYREEE (reference sequence). This CDR3 region has 15 residues. The genes are TRBV5-4 and TRBJ2-1, with 12 nucleotides matching TRBD2. This clonotype originated in a human donor with melanoma. The sequenced sample was CD8+ T cells sorted from blood (inferred from file names), obtained from a patient given nivolumab and ipilimumab in sequence. CDR3 sequence reads: CASSLGLAGDNEQFF. In nucleotides, the CDR3 is TGTGCCAGCAGCTTGGGACTAGCGGGGGACAATGAGCAGTTCTTC.